The clone carrying this TCR beta chain was seen a few times. Its antigen remains unidentified. CDR1 MNHEY and CDR2 SVGEGT come from the germline V gene. CDR3 length: 19 residues. Trimming took 0 bases from V and 6 from J; bases not matched to a gene: 13. This entry comes from a study of T cell repertoires in cytomegalovirus infection. On the study more broadly: Shared public TCR beta signatures pointed to both CMV infection and a matching HLA type. Findings and caveats of the study: Carriers of CMV plus the relevant HLA were identified by cumulative public TCR beta family frequency.

TCRdb analysed the reads with MiXCR anew, one entry per CDR3 protein. The sample includes approximately 910,000 distinct CDR3 sequences, around 30% of them seen just once. The specimen was cultured CD8+ T cells from PBMCs, collected from culture after CMV antigen stimulation. V and J are TRBV6-2 or TRBV6-3 and TRBJ2-1; 11 nucleotides align to TRBD2. The clonotype originates from a human donor in good health (CMV status not recorded). Some clones in this sample may be carry-over from other donors' samples. In DNA, the CDR3 is TGTGCCAGCAGTTACTCGACGGTGGTAGCGGGGGGGAGGTTCAATGAGCAGTTCTTC. Its protein is CASSYSTVVAGGRFNEQFF.